This T cell receptor beta chain was recovered during a study of blood T cell repertoires in COVID-19. Study details: Researchers got acute and convalescent COVID-19 samples from the United States, Italy and Spain. PBMCs, B-cell-depleted T cells, or T cells were the source of the cDNA or gDNA that made up the material.

In the study's own analysis: It was from reference gene primer amplification that nucleated cell counts were estimated. Repertoires were generated with immunoSEQ multiplex PCR, while TCRdb's copy carries only in-frame clones and drops some. For V, J and clone size, that table is used; D and trimming come from the DNA. The profile shows approximately 290,000 clones, over 75% of them singletons. Two negative PCRs, clearance, or symptom resolution characterized the recovered Cohort 3 donors. Sequenced: PBMCs or T cells enriched from blood (not recorded which). The receptor was derived from a woman in her 30s who had recovered from COVID-19.

The CDR3 region is CAAQGAYQPQHF. The CDR3 DNA sequence: TGTGCCGCACAGGGGGCTTATCAGCCCCAGCATTTT. The chain uses TRBV28 and TRBJ1-5, with 9 nucleotides matching TRBD1. The CDR3 contains 12 residues. In germline, CDR1 is MDHEN, CDR2 SYDVKM. The ends lost 11 bases at V and 5 bases at J; junction bases unmatched: 4.